This T cell receptor (beta chain) was sequenced during a study of siplizumab effects on memory and regulatory T cells. Findings and limits, study-wide: The study found naive T cells seemingly more diverse than memory cells and seemingly major alloresponse contributors. Suppression by proliferating Tregs derived from siplizumab cultures was not verified.

The table came from immunoSEQ multiplex PCR; TCRdb's copy has only in-frame clones and leaves some out. The data show around 99,000 clones, roughly nine tenths seen once. Regarding this clone: What it recognizes is unknown.

Germline CDR1 SGHDT, CDR2 YYEEEE. Trimming removed 4 bases at V and 2 bases at J, with 13 bases between. The CDR3 is made up of 15 amino acids. The chain couples TRBV5-6 to TRBJ2-1, with D possibly TRBD1 on 6 matching bases. The TCR comes from a human donor in good health. The sequenced material came from Tregs sorted from blood. The CDR3, as DNA: TGTGCCAGCAGCCTAACAGGGAGAACCTACAATGAGCAGTTCTTC. Translated: CASSLTGRTYNEQFF.